A selection of T cell receptor beta chains follows, all from one sample in a study of blood T cell repertoires in COVID-19. Only in-frame clones appear in the TCRdb table, and some are missing; sequencing was by immunoSEQ multiplex PCR. The data contain a few hundred thousand clones, approximately 86% of them singletons. Sequencing used peripheral blood. Receptors were obtained from a man aged 18 to 30 with active or convalescent COVID-19. Each CDR3 is given with its conserved first and last residue. Fields, in order: CDR3 DNA, CDR3 protein, J gene, D gene, V gene, clone size. The D gene is left open where the match is weak. Size is stated for part of the rows, as once, few or many counts, or as a class when the clone is expanded.

DNA: TGTGCTAGTGGACCTGACAGTAGCAATCAGCCCCAGCATTTT
CDR3: CASGPDSSNQPQHF
J: TRBJ1-5
D: .
V: TRBV12-5
size: .

DNA: TGTGCCAGCAGCTTAGACCCCCCTGGGAGCGGGAGGGCCAAAAACATTCAGTACTTC
CDR3: CASSLDPPGSGRAKNIQYF
J: TRBJ2-4
D: TRBD2
V: TRBV7-2
size: .

DNA: TGCGCCAGCAGTGGGCTAGCTTCAGATACGCAGTATTTT
CDR3: CASSGLASDTQYF
J: TRBJ2-3
D: .
V: TRBV10-2
size: .

DNA: TGTGCCAGCAGCCGTATACAGGGGGCAAGCGGAAAACTGTTTTTT
CDR3: CASSRIQGASGKLFF
J: TRBJ1-4
D: TRBD1
V: TRBV7-2
size: .

DNA: TGTGCCAGCAGCTTGACCCCTCAGGGTTACAATGAGCAGTTCTTC
CDR3: CASSLTPQGYNEQFF
J: TRBJ2-1
D: .
V: TRBV7-8
size: .

DNA: TGTGCCAGTAGTATAGCAGACGGCGGGAGGGCCTTGCCCGGGGAGCTGTTTTTT
CDR3: CASSIADGGRALPGELFF
J: TRBJ2-2
D: TRBD2
V: TRBV19
size: .

DNA: TGTGCCAGCTCACCACAGGAGAAGAATTCACCCCTCCACTTT
CDR3: CASSPQEKNSPLHF
J: TRBJ1-6
D: .
V: TRBV18
size: once

DNA: TGCAGCGTTGAAGGGGGGACTAGCGGGGAGTACGAGCAGTACTTC
CDR3: CSVEGGTSGEYEQYF
J: TRBJ2-7
D: TRBD2
V: TRBV29-1
size: .

DNA: TGTGCCACCAGTGACCACGACTGGACACAGAATCAGCCCCAGCATTTT
CDR3: CATSDHDWTQNQPQHF
J: TRBJ1-5
D: .
V: TRBV24-1
size: .

DNA: TGTGCCAGCAGTTTAAACAGGCAAGAGACCCAGTACTTC
CDR3: CASSLNRQETQYF
J: TRBJ2-5
D: .
V: TRBV12-3/TRBV12-4
size: .

DNA: TGTGCCAGCAGTTTATATCAGGGTATCTACGAGCAGTACTTC
CDR3: CASSLYQGIYEQYF
J: TRBJ2-7
D: .
V: TRBV28
size: .

DNA: TGCGCCAGCAGCTTGTCAGCGGGGGCCTCCTACAATGAGCAGTTCTTC
CDR3: CASSLSAGASYNEQFF
J: TRBJ2-1
D: TRBD2
V: TRBV5-1
size: .

DNA: TGTGCCAGCAACCGCGGGACAGATAATGAAAAACTGTTTTTT
CDR3: CASNRGTDNEKLFF
J: TRBJ1-4
D: TRBD1
V: TRBV28
size: .

DNA: TGTGCCAGCAGCTCCCCGACAGGAGACTACGAGCAGTACTTC
CDR3: CASSSPTGDYEQYF
J: TRBJ2-7
D: .
V: TRBV7-9
size: .

DNA: TGCGCCAGCAGCCTACTGTCTGGGCAAACTTTAACTGGAAACACCATATATTTT
CDR3: CASSLLSGQTLTGNTIYF
J: TRBJ1-3
D: .
V: TRBV5-1
size: .

DNA: TGTGCCAGCAGCGGGGGACAGGGTAATCAGCCCCAGCATTTT
CDR3: CASSGGQGNQPQHF
J: TRBJ1-5
D: TRBD1
V: TRBV28
size: once

DNA: TGTGCCAGTAGTTCTGGAGGCAAAAACATTCAGTACTTC
CDR3: CASSSGGKNIQYF
J: TRBJ2-4
D: .
V: TRBV19
size: .

DNA: TGTGCCAGCAGCTTAGATCTAGGGGATGGAAACACCATATATTTT
CDR3: CASSLDLGDGNTIYF
J: TRBJ1-3
D: .
V: TRBV11-2
size: .